The rows below give T cell receptor beta chains drawn from one sample of a study of T cells after yellow fever vaccination. Each CDR3 protein is one row after TCRdb ran MiXCR on the 5' RACE reads. Of 550,000 to 750,000 distinct CDR3 sequences in the sample, roughly 13% were seen once. The sequenced sample was PBMCs, obtained on the day of the yellow fever booster vaccination. These receptors originate from a man aged 25-40 years who received the YFV17D yellow fever vaccine. Each CDR3 is given with its conserved first and last residue. The order of the fields is clone size, V gene, D gene, J gene, CDR3 protein, CDR3 DNA. The D gene is left open where the match is weak. The size entry is marked missing in some rows and otherwise reads once, few, many or a size class.

few	TRBV7-2	TRBD1	TRBJ2-1	CATQGQVSLNEQFF	TGTGCCACCCAAGGACAGGTATCATTGAATGAGCAGTTCTTC
NA	TRBV21-1	NA	TRBJ2-5	CASLGLAGDETQYF	TGTGCCAGCTTAGGACTAGCGGGAGATGAGACCCAGTACTTC
NA	TRBV12-3/TRBV12-4	NA	TRBJ2-1	CASSLVWVSGLYNEQFF	TGTGCCAGCAGTTTAGTATGGGTTAGCGGCTTATACAATGAGCAGTTCTTC
few	TRBV6-5	TRBD2	TRBJ2-2	CASSYSWTSGMAFTGELFF	TGTGCCAGCAGTTACTCATGGACTAGCGGGATGGCGTTCACCGGGGAGCTGTTTTTT
NA	TRBV14	TRBD1	TRBJ2-7	CASSQTPGQGTYEQYF	TGTGCCAGCAGCCAAACCCCGGGACAGGGAACCTACGAGCAGTACTTC
few	TRBV27	TRBD2	TRBJ2-7	CANSPGLAGEEQYF	TGTGCCAACTCACCGGGACTAGCGGGAGAGGAGCAGTACTTC
NA	TRBV30	NA	TRBJ2-3	CAWSAGTPDTQYF	TGTGCCTGGAGTGCCGGGACACCAGATACGCAGTATTTT
few	TRBV7-2	NA	TRBJ2-5	CASSSYGWGIRETQYF	TGTGCCAGCAGCTCATATGGGTGGGGAATTCGGGAGACCCAGTACTTC
NA	TRBV20-1	NA	TRBJ2-7	CSARGHLGYEQYF	TGCAGTGCTAGAGGCCATCTGGGTTACGAGCAGTACTTC
few	TRBV20-1	NA	TRBJ2-5	CSASRDTLETQYF	TGCAGTGCCAGCCGGGACACCTTAGAGACCCAGTACTTC
few	TRBV19	TRBD2	TRBJ2-1	CASSMPRGAGGAEQFF	TGTGCCAGTAGTATGCCCCGAGGAGCGGGAGGGGCCGAGCAGTTCTTC
few	TRBV20-1	NA	TRBJ2-5	CSASGSRDETQYF	TGCAGTGCTAGCGGGAGTAGGGATGAGACCCAGTACTTC
once	TRBV10-3	NA	TRBJ2-1	CAISEGGSYNEQFF	TGTGCCATCAGTGAAGGAGGGTCCTACAATGAGCAGTTCTTC
few	TRBV20-1	NA	TRBJ2-7	CSARVPRFPSYEQYF	TGCAGTGCTAGAGTGCCGCGGTTCCCCTCCTACGAGCAGTACTTC
many	TRBV29-1	TRBD2	TRBJ2-1	CSVEDPSGTSTYNEQFF	TGCAGCGTTGAAGATCCCTCCGGGACTAGCACCTACAATGAGCAGTTCTTC
NA	TRBV5-1	NA	TRBJ1-1	CASSLTGTMNTEAFF	TGCGCCAGCAGCTTAACAGGGACAATGAACACTGAAGCTTTCTTT
few	TRBV6-2/TRBV6-3	TRBD1	TRBJ2-5	CASSRQQGAWETQYF	TGTGCCAGCAGTCGACAACAGGGGGCCTGGGAGACCCAGTACTTC
few	TRBV13	TRBD2	TRBJ2-3	CASSLERLAETDTQYF	TGTGCCAGCAGCTTAGAGCGACTAGCGGAGACAGATACGCAGTATTTT
few	TRBV29-1	NA	TRBJ2-1	CSKTTYNEQFF	TGCAGCAAAACAACCTACAATGAGCAGTTCTTC
few	TRBV20-1	TRBD1	TRBJ2-5	CSATDREETQYF	TGCAGTGCCACCGACAGGGAAGAGACCCAGTACTTC
NA	TRBV5-1	TRBD2	TRBJ2-7	CASSPRRDYYEQYF	TGCGCCAGCAGCCCTCGCCGGGACTACTACGAGCAGTACTTC
many	TRBV12-3/TRBV12-4	NA	TRBJ1-4	CASSRAYEKLFF	TGTGCCAGCAGCCGCGCCTATGAAAAACTGTTTTTT
few	TRBV3-1	NA	TRBJ1-6	CASSQDGGNSPLHF	TGTGCCAGCAGCCAAGATGGAGGAAATTCACCCCTCCACTTT
few	TRBV29-1	TRBD1	TRBJ2-2	CSVAHRGVNTGELFF	TGCAGCGTCGCTCACAGGGGAGTAAACACCGGGGAGCTGTTTTTT
few	TRBV18	TRBD1	TRBJ2-3	CASSPAPPGQGADTQYF	TGTGCCAGCTCACCGGCCCCCCCGGGACAGGGGGCAGATACGCAGTATTTT
once	TRBV5-1	TRBD2	TRBJ2-7	CASSLELAGIYEQYF	TGCGCCAGCAGCTTGGAACTAGCGGGGATCTACGAGCAGTACTTC
few	TRBV6-5	NA	TRBJ2-6	CASAVGGTHSGANVLTF	TGTGCCAGCGCCGTCGGGGGTACACACTCTGGGGCCAACGTCCTGACTTTC
NA	TRBV28	NA	TRBJ2-7	CASRPARVTYEQYF	TGTGCCAGCAGACCTGCGAGGGTGACGTATGAGCAGTACTTC
once	TRBV5-1	TRBD2	TRBJ2-2	CASSWEPQRENTGELFF	TGCGCCAGCAGCTGGGAGCCACAGCGGGAGAACACCGGGGAGCTGTTTTTT
few	TRBV4-2	NA	TRBJ1-2	CASSQDGNGYGYTF	TGTGCCAGCAGCCAAGATGGGAACGGCTATGGCTACACCTTC
few	TRBV28	NA	TRBJ2-1	CASTFPAGSYNEQFF	TGTGCCAGCACATTTCCAGCGGGCTCCTACAATGAGCAGTTCTTC
NA	TRBV12-3/TRBV12-4	NA	TRBJ1-5	CASSLWEKRNQPQHF	TGTGCCAGCAGTTTATGGGAGAAACGCAATCAGCCCCAGCATTTT
NA	TRBV19	NA	TRBJ1-1	CASSPKIDTEAFF	TGTGCCAGTAGTCCAAAAATTGACACTGAAGCTTTCTTT
NA	TRBV25-1	NA	TRBJ2-2	CASSGAYGAGGTGELFF	TGTGCCAGCAGTGGAGCTTATGGGGCCGGGGGAACCGGGGAGCTGTTTTTT
NA	TRBV14	NA	TRBJ2-2	CASSQVRSGELFF	TGTGCCAGCAGCCAAGTACGAAGCGGGGAGCTGTTTTTT